A single sample is the source of the 30 T cell receptor beta chains below, sequenced in a study of OX40 agonist ivuxolimab in advanced cancers. The library was produced with the immunoSEQ multiplex PCR assay. TCRdb took this table from immuneACCESS and kept in-frame rearrangements with V and J called. Such tables lack part of the clones; where checked against another copy, unresolved V genes explain under half of the gap, and the rest is unexplained. In this sample the table shows just under 65,000 clones, about 90% of which occur a single time. The ten largest account for roughly 5.5% of the sample. Sample: CD4+ or CD8+ T cells sorted from blood, taken in a trial of the OX40 agonist ivuxolimab. The source is an adult with an advanced solid tumor such as melanoma, head and neck, liver or kidney cancer.

This chain uses TRBV13 with TRBJ2-7, with 9 bases identical to TRBD2. The CDR3 consists of 16 residues. The V gene end was trimmed by 4 bases and the J gene end by 1 base; junction bases not matched to a gene: 8. Germline V gene sequence: CDR1 PRHDT, CDR2 FYEKMQ (reference sequence). In nucleotides, the CDR3 is TGTGCCAGCAGCTCCTCCTGGCGGGAGGGATCCTACGAGCAGTACTTC. Amino acids: CASSSSWREGSYEQYF.

V gene TRBV5-6 combines with J gene TRBJ2-7; maybe TRBD2 (6 bases). The CDR3 runs to 14 residues. V was trimmed by 0 bases and J by 4 bases, leaving 11 bases between them. Germline CDR1 and CDR2: SGHDT and YYEEEE. CDR3 DNA: TGTGCCAGCAGCTTGGCCGGGAGTCGGTACGAGCAGTACTTC. Translated: CASSLAGSRYEQYF.

The genes are TRBV6-4 and TRBJ2-7, with D tentatively TRBD2 (5 bases). The length of the CDR3 is 19 residues. CDR1 is MRHNA, CDR2 SNTAGT, per germline. Trimming took off 3 bases at V and 1 base at J, with 25 bases between the two ends. The CDR3 sequence is CASSDSPPRGLAESYEQYF. The CDR3 coding sequence is TGTGCCAGCAGTGATTCGCCTCCGCGCGGTCTAGCCGAATCCTACGAGCAGTACTTC.

About this clone itself: The junction departs from the called germline gene at one end, perhaps through a read error. The rearrangement joins TRBV5-8 to TRBJ1-1; 8 bases are a match to TRBD1. The CDR3 runs to 14 residues. Per germline, CDR1 SGHTS and CDR2 YDEGEE. CDR3 coding DNA: TGTGCCAGCAGCTCAGACAGGGGCCGAATCCCATGGCCTTTT. Protein: CASSSDRGRIPWPF.

The V and J genes are TRBV9 and TRBJ2-3; D not certain. The germline V gene encodes CDR1 SGDLS and CDR2 YYNGEE. The CDR3 extends over 13 amino acids. V gave up 2 bases and J gave up 5 bases, with 9 bases separating them. The CDR3 sequence: CASSVRFGDTQYF. The CDR3 nucleotides are TGTGCCAGCAGCGTCCGATTCGGAGATACGCAGTATTTT.

The chain couples TRBV14 to TRBJ2-1, with TRBD2 identical over 8 bases. V lost 7 bases to trimming and J lost 10 bases; unmatched junction nucleotides: 18. The CDR3 covers 16 residues. The V gene's germline CDR1 is SGHDN and CDR2 FVKESK. The CDR3 protein is CASIKNWERERREQFF. DNA of the CDR3: TGTGCCAGCATCAAAAACTGGGAGCGGGAGAGGCGAGAGCAGTTCTTC.

DNA for the CDR3: TGCGCCAGCAGGGGACTTAGCACCGGGGAGCTGTTTTTT. Residues: CASRGLSTGELFF. The rearrangement links TRBV4-1 to TRBJ2-2, with a weak D call TRBD2 (6 bases). This CDR3 is 13 amino acids long. V was trimmed by 6 bases and J by 4 bases, leaving 9 bases between them. The germline CDR1 and CDR2 sequences are MGHRA and YSYEKL.

This clone came up once. The chain is built from TRBV6-5 and TRBJ1-1; D ambiguous. This CDR3 is 14 amino acids long. Trimming left V 0 bases short and J 4 bases short, with 9 bases between. In germline, CDR1 is MNHEY, CDR2 SVGAGI. For the CDR3, the DNA is TGTGCCAGCAGTTACTCGTCCGTACGCACTGAAGCTTTCTTT. It specifies CASSYSSVRTEAFF.

This clone was observed a single time. This rearrangement joins TRBV19 to TRBJ1-1; D is unclear. Trimming removed 4 bases from V and 5 bases from J, with 8 bases in between. CDR3 length equals 12 residues. From germline, CDR1 is LNHDA and CDR2 SQIVND (reference sequence). The CDR3 here is CASSKARTEAFF. DNA of the CDR3: TGTGCCAGTAGTAAGGCAAGGACTGAAGCTTTCTTT.

The chain has TRBV7-8 and TRBJ2-5; TRBD2 matches at 14 bases. With 5 bases clipped from V and 5 bases from J, the junction kept 19 bases outside the gene matches. The V gene's germline CDR1 is SGHVS and CDR2 FQNEAQ. The CDR3 has 20 amino acids. The CDR3, as DNA: TGTGCCAGCAGCCCCCGCCAGACCGGGACTAGCGGGGGACCTCGGGAGACCCAGTACTTC. Amino acid sequence: CASSPRQTGTSGGPRETQYF.

The V call is TRBV5-1, the J call TRBJ1-1, with a tentative D call TRBD1 (5 bases). CDR1 is SGHRS, CDR2 YFSETQ, per germline. V lost 0 bases and J lost 11, with 17 bases in between. The CDR3 extends over 14 amino acids. CDR3 sequence reads: CASSLEGALSSAFF. CDR3 DNA: TGCGCCAGCAGCTTGGAAGGGGCGCTTTCGTCTGCTTTCTTT.

The chain uses TRBV18 and TRBJ2-7, with D possibly matching TRBD1 (5 bases). Germline CDR1 KGHSH, CDR2 LQKENI. This CDR3 is built from 13 residues. Trimming shortened V by 3 bases and J by 7 bases, and 13 bases separated the two germline ends. The CDR3 DNA sequence: TGTGCCAGCTCACCTTTCGGACAACGAGAGCAGTACTTC. Translated: CASSPFGQREQYF.

This CDR3 reads CASSRSGGLRYQYF. The CDR3 DNA reads TGTGCCAGTAGTAGGTCAGGGGGCCTTCGCTATCAGTACTTC. The V call is TRBV19, the J call TRBJ2-4, with 8 bases that match TRBD1. Germline values: CDR1 LNHDA, CDR2 SQIVND (reference sequence). The CDR3 runs 14 residues. V was pared by 4 bases and J by 12 bases, with 11 bases of the junction left unmatched.

A single count supports this clone. The rearrangement links TRBV28 to TRBJ2-7; TRBD1 matches 8 bases. CDR3 length: 12 amino acids. Germline CDR1 is MDHEN and CDR2 is SYDVKM. After removal of 7 bases from V and 7 bases from J, the junction contained 6 bases not matched to a gene. The CDR3 coding sequence is TGTGCCAGCACCCGAGGACAGGGAGAGCAGTACTTC. Translating it yields CASTRGQGEQYF.

Only a few counts were recorded for this clone. The chain joins TRBV5-5 to TRBJ2-2, with TRBD2 matching 7 bases. The CDR3 length is 18 residues. Germline CDR1 and CDR2: SGHKS and YYEKEE (reference sequence). Losses at the gene ends were 6 bases for V and 0 bases for J; bases not matched to a gene: 14. The CDR3 protein is CASNMVWTREPNTGELFF. The CDR3 nucleotides are TGTGCCAGCAACATGGTTTGGACGCGGGAGCCGAACACCGGGGAGCTGTTTTTT.

The J gene is TRBJ2-1, the V gene TRBV6-1; either TRBD1 or TRBD2 may fit D (6 bases each). V was cut by 10 bases and J by 6 bases, with 19 bases left in between. There are 14 residues in the CDR3. The germline V gene encodes CDR1 MNHNS and CDR2 SASEGT. CDR3 nucleotide sequence: TGTGCCACCCGGTCCTGGGGGGCAGGCAATGAGCAGTTCTTC. The encoded protein is CATRSWGAGNEQFF.

This chain links TRBV6-6 with TRBJ2-5, with a possible D match to TRBD2 (6 bases). The CDR3 is 13 amino acids. Trimming removed 2 bases at V and 5 bases at J, with 9 bases between. Germline-derived CDR1 and CDR2 are MNHNY and SVGAGI (reference sequence). For the CDR3, the DNA is TGTGCCAGCAGTTACGGGGGGATGGAGACCCAGTACTTC. Its translation: CASSYGGMETQYF.

V and J are TRBV5-4 and TRBJ2-3; 8 bases match TRBD2. V dropped 0 bases and J dropped 2; count of bases not matched to a gene: 5. The germline V gene encodes CDR1 SGHNT and CDR2 YYREEE (reference sequence). This CDR3 comprises 16 residues. The CDR3 DNA reads TGTGCCAGCAGCTTGGGTCTAGCGGGCCACACAGATACGCAGTATTTT. This translates into CASSLGLAGHTDTQYF.

The chain has TRBV28 and TRBJ1-1, with D possibly matching TRBD1 (6 bases). The CDR3 covers 15 residues. CDR1 and CDR2 from the germline V gene are MDHEN and SYDVKM. V was trimmed by 4 bases and J by 0 bases, leaving 12 bases between them. CDR3 sequence: CASSSTGTMNTEAFF. The DNA for the CDR3 is TGTGCCAGCAGTTCCACAGGGACCATGAACACTGAAGCTTTCTTT.

The genes are TRBV28 and TRBJ1-4, with D uncertain. Looked up from germline, CDR1 is MDHEN and CDR2 is SYDVKM. The CDR3 covers 13 residues. V lost 6 bases and J lost 6, with 11 bases in between. This CDR3 is CASRRYEDEKLFF. The CDR3 region has the DNA TGTGCCAGCAGACGGTATGAGGATGAAAAACTGTTTTTT. The full variable domain, rest sourced from reference TRBV28 and TRBJ1-4, is DVKVTQSSRYLVKRTGEKVFLECVQDMDHENMFWYRQDPGLGLRLIYFSYDVKMKEKGDIPEGYSVSREKKERFSLILESASTNQTSMYLCASRRYEDEKLFFGSGTQLSVL.

The chain uses TRBV14 and TRBJ2-3; D perhaps matches TRBD2 (6 bases). Trimming stripped 0 bases from V and 3 bases from J, with 13 bases between. In germline, CDR1 is SGHDN, CDR2 FVKESK. This CDR3 is built from 16 residues. The DNA of the CDR3 is TGTGCCAGCAGCCAAGATAGGGGACTTATGACAGATACGCAGTATTTT. This gives the protein CASSQDRGLMTDTQYF.

The CDR3 loop is CATSTVVGLRGTEAFF. In DNA, the CDR3 is TGTGCCACCAGCACGGTAGTTGGCCTCAGGGGCACTGAAGCTTTCTTT. This chain connects TRBV15 to TRBJ1-1; possible D gene TRBD1, 6 bases. CDR3 length equals 16 residues. Germline V gene sequence: CDR1 LNHNV, CDR2 YYDKDF (reference sequence). V lost 4 bases and J 4 bases, leaving 19 bases between the germline ends.

The genes are TRBV5-4 and TRBJ2-7, with D perhaps TRBD2 (5 bases). The CDR3 has 15 residues. The V gene lost 0 bases and the J gene lost 6 bases, with 16 bases spanning the gap. Germline assignment: CDR1 SGHNT and CDR2 YYREEE (reference sequence). The CDR3 loop is CASSLEVGVVGEQYF. The CDR3 DNA is TGTGCCAGCAGCTTGGAGGTGGGAGTTGTTGGCGAGCAGTACTTC.

This clone was picked up one time. The chain couples TRBV9 to TRBJ2-5; D possibly corresponds to TRBD2 (5 bases). Germline-derived CDR1 and CDR2 are SGDLS and YYNGEE. With 4 bases removed from V and 5 bases from J, the gap between germline ends came to 12 bases. The length of the CDR3 is 13 residues. The CDR3 DNA follows: TGTGCCAGCAGCTCCCCATTAGCGGAGACCCAGTACTTC. This translates into CASSSPLAETQYF.

The gene calls are TRBV29-1 and TRBJ1-2; D unresolved. Per germline, CDR1 SQVTM and CDR2 ANQGSEA. V lost 7 bases and J 0 bases, leaving 12 bases between the germline ends. This CDR3 has 13 amino acids. In DNA form, the CDR3 reads TGCAGCGCCCCGGGTGGCCCTAACTATGGCTACACCTTC. Its protein product is CSAPGGPNYGYTF.

This clone was detected only once. The chain combines TRBV5-4 with TRBJ2-1; TRBD2 agrees at 12 bases. The CDR3 contains 16 residues. Germline V gene data show CDR1 as SGHNT and CDR2 as YYREEE (reference sequence). The J segment lost 2 bases and the V segment lost 5 bases, leaving 5 bases of the junction unmatched. For the CDR3, the DNA is TGTGCCAGCAGGACGCGGACTAGCGGGACCTACAATGAGCAGTTCTTC. The encoded protein is CASRTRTSGTYNEQFF.

The V call is TRBV2, the J call TRBJ2-1, with 11 positions matching TRBD2. V was clipped by 8 bases and J by 3 bases; unmatched bases: 3. CDR3 length: 14 amino acids. CDR1 is SNHLY, CDR2 FYNNEI, per germline. This CDR3 reads CASETSGIYNEQFF. The CDR3 region has the DNA TGTGCCAGCGAGACTAGCGGGATCTACAATGAGCAGTTCTTC.

The V and J genes are TRBV30 and TRBJ1-1; TRBD1 matches 7 bases. The length of the CDR3 is 13 residues. The junction had 2 bases not matched to a gene; V was cut back by 0 bases and J by 4 bases. Germline V gene sequence: CDR1 GTSNPN, CDR2 SVGIG (reference sequence). The CDR3 DNA follows: TGTGCCTGGAGTGTACGGACAGGCACTGAAGCTTTCTTT. Translation: CAWSVRTGTEAFF.

The chain links TRBV15 to TRBJ2-1, with D unresolved. Germline V gene sequence: CDR1 LNHNV, CDR2 YYDKDF (reference sequence). The CDR3 spans 14 residues. The germline V and J ends were trimmed by 1 base and 9 bases, with 13 bases remaining between them. CDR3 sequence: CATSRGSGPSEQFF. CDR3 nucleotides: TGTGCCACCAGCAGAGGTTCGGGTCCTAGTGAGCAGTTCTTC.

The J gene is TRBJ2-1, the V gene TRBV19, with D perhaps matching TRBD1 (6 bases). V shed 6 bases and J shed 8 bases, with 11 bases lying between them. CDR3 size: 12 residues. Germline CDR1 LNHDA, CDR2 SQIVND (reference sequence). CDR3 nucleotide sequence: TGTGCCAGTAGCCCCCAGGGGTATGAGCAGTTCTTC. Its translation is CASSPQGYEQFF.